Included here is one TCR beta chain sequence, with context. This sample stems from a study of blood T cell repertoires in COVID-19. Study in general: Specimens from acute and convalescent COVID-19 originated in the United States, Italy and Spain. T cells, B-cell-depleted T cells, or PBMCs provided the cDNA or gDNA that served as material.

As originally analysed: Amplification of reference gene primers provided the estimated nucleated cell counts. The method was immunoSEQ multiplex PCR; TCRdb's version includes in-frame clones alone and lacks a portion of them. V, J and clone size are taken as reported in that table, and D and trimming were inferred from the DNA itself. The sample carries 150,000 to 200,000 clones, approximately 80% recorded once. This CDR3 has 15 amino acids. Per germline, CDR1 SGDLS and CDR2 YYNGEE. V lost 0 bases to trimming and J lost 6 bases; unmatched junction nucleotides: 5. Sequenced material: peripheral blood. This chain links TRBV9 with TRBJ1-2; 10 bases agree with TRBD1. This TCR came from a man aged 55 to 70 with acute or convalescent COVID-19. DNA for the CDR3: TGTGCCAGCAGCGTAGAAGGGGGGACAGGGGATGGCTACACCTTC. It translates to CASSVEGGTGDGYTF.